The 32 T cell receptor beta chains below were found in one sample sequenced in a study of T cell responses to AZD1222 COVID-19 vaccine. Clones were sequenced by immunoSEQ multiplex PCR, and TCRdb holds only the in-frame ones, with some missing. The top ten clones hold 5% of a sample with 95,000 to 150,000 clones, about 92% of them seen once. Source: peripheral blood, taken 28 days after the second AZD1222 dose. These receptors originate from an adult who received the AZD1222 COVID-19 vaccine.

V is TRBV6-5 and J is TRBJ1-1, with no clear D. Germline lookup yields CDR1 MNHEY and CDR2 SVGAGI. This CDR3 has 13 residues. The V gene lost 4 bases and the J gene lost 0 bases, with 6 bases spanning the gap. The CDR3 spells CASSLTVNTEAFF. In nucleotides, the CDR3 is TGTGCCAGCAGTTTAACAGTGAACACTGAAGCTTTCTTT.

The rearrangement links TRBV12-3 or TRBV12-4 to TRBJ1-5; D remains ambiguous. This CDR3 has 12 residues. V was trimmed by 5 bases and J by 8 bases, leaving 10 bases between them. The CDR3 DNA is TGTGCCAGCAGTCCCGGACGGGAGCCCCAGCATTTT. Its protein is CASSPGREPQHF.

The chain combines TRBV3-1 (or the pseudogene TRBV3-2) with TRBJ2-1, with D possibly TRBD2 on 5 matching bases. CDR1 LGHDT and CDR2 YNNKEL come from the germline V gene (reference sequence). There are 16 residues in the CDR3. V was clipped by 4 bases and J by 2 bases, with 15 bases between them. CDR3 coding DNA: TGTGCCAGCAGCCGCCGGGAACCTCGCACCTACAATGAGCAGTTCTTC. Its translation: CASSRREPRTYNEQFF.

The chain combines TRBV7-8 with TRBJ1-1; 9 bases match TRBD1. Germline V gene lookup returns CDR1 SGHVS and CDR2 FQNEAQ. CDR3 size: 16 residues. The V segment lost 0 bases and the J segment 8 bases; nucleotides outside the gene matches: 10. This CDR3 reads CASSLAYRDRAGEAFF. In DNA form, the CDR3 reads TGTGCCAGCAGCTTAGCGTACCGGGACAGGGCCGGAGAAGCTTTCTTT.

This chain links TRBV2 with TRBJ2-5; TRBD1 or TRBD2 may be the D gene (5 bases each). Trimming took off 3 bases at V and 2 bases at J, with 7 bases between the two ends. CDR1 SNHLY and CDR2 FYNNEI come from the germline V gene. The CDR3 consists of 13 residues. In DNA, the CDR3 is TGTGCCAGCAGTGAGGGGGTACAAGAGACCCAGTACTTC. Encoded protein: CASSEGVQETQYF.

The chain joins TRBV30 to TRBJ2-7; D is undetermined. The V gene's germline CDR1 is GTSNPN and CDR2 SVGIG (reference sequence). V lost 1 base to trimming and J lost 2 bases, with 9 bases between them. The length of the CDR3 is 13 residues. CDR3 nucleotide sequence: TGTGCCTGGAGTGGAGGTTTGACCTACGAGCAGTACTTC. This encodes CAWSGGLTYEQYF.

The chain recombines TRBV3-1 (or the pseudogene TRBV3-2) with TRBJ1-6, with TRBD1 matching over 8 bases. The CDR3 has 17 residues. With 3 bases clipped from V and 7 bases from J, the junction kept 11 bases outside the gene matches. CDR1 and CDR2 (germline): LGHDT, YNNKEL (reference sequence). The CDR3 sequence is CASSQDAARGRNSPLHF. Here the CDR3 DNA reads TGTGCCAGCAGCCAGGACGCCGCCAGGGGGCGGAATTCACCCCTCCACTTT.

Only one count was recorded for this clone. The chain links TRBV25-1 to TRBJ2-2; D perhaps matches TRBD1 (6 bases). Germline CDR1 is MGHDK and CDR2 is SYGVNS. The CDR3 runs 15 residues. V dropped 2 bases and J dropped 4 bases, with 11 bases sitting between them. The DNA for the CDR3 is TGTGCCAGCAGTGAACTCGGACAGTCCACCGGGGAGCTGTTTTTT. This sequence encodes CASSELGQSTGELFF.

The chain is built from TRBV7-9 and TRBJ1-4; possible D gene TRBD1, 6 bases. Per germline, CDR1 SEHNR and CDR2 FQNEAQ (reference sequence). Deletions cut 5 bases from V and 8 bases from J, with 12 bases between. This CDR3 contains 13 residues. In nucleotides, the CDR3 is TGTGCCAGCAGCCGACAGGCGGGAGAAAAACTGTTTTTT. It codes for CASSRQAGEKLFF.

The rearrangement joins TRBV19 to TRBJ1-5, with D perhaps TRBD1 (6 bases). The CDR3 length is 13 residues. V lost 4 bases and J lost 7, with 11 bases in between. Germline-derived CDR1 and CDR2 are LNHDA and SQIVND (reference sequence). The CDR3 here is CASSRSGDQPQHF. The CDR3 coding sequence is TGTGCCAGTAGTAGGTCAGGGGACCAGCCCCAGCATTTT. Combining the CDR3 with reference TRBV19 and TRBJ1-5 gives the whole variable domain DGGITQSPKYLFRKEGQNVTLSCEQNLNHDAMYWYRQDPGQGLRLIYYSQIVNDFQKGDIAEGYSVSREKKESFPLTVTSAQKNPTAFYLCASSRSGDQPQHFGDGTRLSIL.

The rearrangement joins TRBV4-3 to TRBJ2-1, with 7 bases lining up with TRBD1. After removal of 6 bases from V and 7 bases from J, the junction contained 6 bases not matched to a gene. The CDR3 is 13 residues long. In germline, CDR1 is LGHNA, CDR2 YSLEER. CDR3 sequence reads: CASRPTGENEQFF. Written as DNA, the CDR3 is TGCGCCAGCAGACCTACAGGGGAAAATGAGCAGTTCTTC.

The chain recombines TRBV7-9 with TRBJ2-7; TRBD1 matches 7 bases. The junction had 3 bases not matched to a gene; V was cut back by 5 bases and J by 2 bases. Looked up from germline, CDR1 is SEHNR and CDR2 is FQNEAQ (reference sequence). The CDR3 has 13 residues. The CDR3 here is CASSIGTAYEQYF. The CDR3, as DNA: TGTGCCAGCAGCATAGGGACAGCCTACGAGCAGTACTTC.

The CDR3, as DNA: TGTGCCAGCAGTCGGGGACTAGCGGGGAAAGAGACCCAGTACTTC. This translates into CASSRGLAGKETQYF. J is TRBJ2-5 and V is TRBV2; 13 bases agree with TRBD2. This CDR3 region has 15 residues. Trimming at V came to 5 bases and at J to 3 bases, leaving 3 bases not matched to a gene. Germline V lookup: CDR1 SNHLY, CDR2 FYNNEI.

V and J are TRBV5-1 and TRBJ2-7; 7 bases line up with TRBD2. Germline CDR1 and CDR2: SGHRS and YFSETQ. V shed 4 bases, J shed 1 base, and the junction held 5 bases outside the gene matches. This CDR3 is built from 14 residues. The CDR3 reads CASSDPSGSYEQYF. CDR3 sequence (DNA): TGCGCCAGCAGCGACCCTAGCGGTTCCTACGAGCAGTACTTC. The full variable domain, rest sourced from reference TRBV5-1 and TRBJ2-7, is KAGVTQTPRYLIKTRGQQVTLSCSPISGHRSVSWYQQTPGQGLQFLFEYFSETQRNKGNFPGRFSGRQFSNSRSEMNVSTLELGDSALYLCASSDPSGSYEQYFGPGTRLTVT.

As to this clone: Other DNA sequences in this sample translate to the same CDR3. The chain combines TRBV18 with TRBJ2-1, with 11 bases lining up with TRBD1. There are 15 residues in the CDR3. J gave up 4 bases and V 3 bases, and 2 bases lay outside the gene matches. Germline values: CDR1 KGHSH, CDR2 LQKENI. Written as DNA, the CDR3 is TGTGCCAGCTCACCTGGACAGGGGGCATACAATGAGCAGTTCTTC. It translates to CASSPGQGAYNEQFF.

This clone was observed once. The chain links TRBV12-3 or TRBV12-4 to TRBJ1-1; TRBD1 might be the D (5 bases). V shed 3 bases and J shed 3 bases, with 8 bases lying between them. The CDR3 spans 13 residues. CDR3 protein: CASSFTGYTEAFF. CDR3 DNA: TGTGCCAGCAGTTTCACAGGCTACACTGAAGCTTTCTTT.

J is TRBJ2-7 and V is TRBV6-5; D might be TRBD1 (6 bases). Germline V gene data show CDR1 as MNHEY and CDR2 as SVGAGI. Trimming took off 6 bases at V and 7 bases at J, with 10 bases between the two ends. The CDR3 is 11 amino acids. The CDR3 bases are TGTGCCAGCAGACAAGACAGGGAGCAGTACTTC. It is translated as CASRQDREQYF.

The chain links TRBV7-2 to TRBJ1-1; D is unclear. Trimming pared 5 bases from V and 3 bases from J, leaving 16 bases between. Per the germline V gene, CDR1 is SGHTA and CDR2 is FQGNSA. The CDR3 consists of 15 residues. In DNA form, the CDR3 reads TGTGCCAGCAGCCCACGACCGGGAGTATACACTGAAGCTTTCTTT. Protein: CASSPRPGVYTEAFF.

The chain uses TRBV19 and TRBJ1-3, with TRBD1 matching over 7 bases. The junction had 7 bases not matched to a gene; V was cut back by 5 bases and J by 0 bases. The CDR3 runs 16 residues. Germline CDR1 is LNHDA and CDR2 is SQIVND (reference sequence). This CDR3 reads CASSVRDRASGNTIYF. The CDR3 nucleotides are TGTGCCAGTAGTGTGCGGGACAGAGCCTCTGGAAACACCATATATTTT.

V gene TRBV7-9 combines with J gene TRBJ1-3; possible D gene TRBD1, 5 bases. Trimming removed 2 bases from V and 0 bases from J, with 8 bases in between. CDR3 length equals 15 residues. Germline V gives CDR1 SEHNR, CDR2 FQNEAQ (reference sequence). CDR3 bases: TGTGCCAGCAGCTTAAAGGGGACCTCTGGAAACACCATATATTTT. It codes for CASSLKGTSGNTIYF.

This clone showed up just a few times. This chain joins TRBV13 and TRBJ2-7, with D possibly called TRBD1 or TRBD2 (5 bases each). Germline-derived CDR1 and CDR2 are PRHDT and FYEKMQ (reference sequence). There are 15 residues in the CDR3. The germline V and J ends were trimmed by 6 bases and 3 bases, with 18 bases remaining between them. The CDR3 DNA follows: TGTGCCAGCAGTCGGACCGGGACGGGGTTCTACGAGCAGTACTTC. Translation: CASSRTGTGFYEQYF.

V and J are TRBV2 and TRBJ2-5; no definite D call. CDR3 length: 13 amino acids. Germline CDR1 reads SNHLY; CDR2 reads FYNNEI. V was clipped by 4 bases and J by 5 bases, with 11 bases between them. The CDR3 DNA follows: TGTGCCAGCAGTGTGGGTAGCTTCGAGACCCAGTACTTC. This sequence encodes CASSVGSFETQYF.

J is TRBJ1-1 and V is TRBV10-1; the D gene is possibly TRBD1 (5 bases). Trimming removed 0 bases from V and 6 bases from J, with 11 bases in between. This CDR3 region has 14 residues. CDR1 WNHNN and CDR2 SYGVQD come from the germline V gene (reference sequence). CDR3 loop: CASSESPRGAEAFF. The CDR3 coding sequence is TGCGCCAGCAGTGAGTCCCCGCGGGGCGCTGAAGCTTTCTTT.

The CDR3 spells CASESYPGELFF. The CDR3 nucleotides read TGTGCCAGCGAAAGTTATCCCGGGGAGCTGTTTTTT. V usage is TRBV7-2 and J usage is TRBJ2-2; D is ambiguous. V was trimmed by 8 bases and J by 6 bases, leaving 10 bases between them. This CDR3 is built from 12 residues. Germline V lookup: CDR1 SGHTA, CDR2 FQGNSA.

A single count supports this clone. The rearrangement uses TRBV5-8 and TRBJ2-6; tentative D call: TRBD1 (5 bases). The CDR3 runs to 17 residues. The V end lost 4 bases, the J end lost 0 bases, and 14 bases lay between the germline ends. Germline assignment: CDR1 SGHTS and CDR2 YDEGEE. The CDR3 here is CASSPTAPSSGANVLTF. The CDR3 DNA follows: TGTGCCAGCAGCCCGACAGCTCCGAGCTCTGGGGCCAACGTCCTGACTTTC.

The V gene is TRBV10-2, the J gene TRBJ1-1; D not certain. The V end was cut by 3 bases, the J end by 4 bases, with 9 bases between. There are 13 residues in the CDR3. CDR1 and CDR2 from the germline V gene are WSHSY and SAAADI. The CDR3 spells CASSDAGGTEAFF. Written as DNA, the CDR3 is TGCGCCAGCAGTGATGCAGGCGGCACTGAAGCTTTCTTT.

The genes are TRBV6-5 and TRBJ1-3; unclear D gene. The germline V gene has CDR1 MNHEY and CDR2 SVGAGI. Trimming removed 6 bases from V and 6 bases from J, with 15 bases in between. There are 14 residues in the CDR3. CDR3 in amino acids: CASSVPGKENTIYF. CDR3 DNA sequence: TGTGCCAGCAGCGTACCGGGTAAGGAAAACACCATATATTTT.

A single count supports this clone. This chain connects TRBV20-1 to TRBJ2-1, with D perhaps matching TRBD2 (5 bases). V lost 3 bases and J lost 3, with 9 bases in between. The CDR3 is made up of 13 amino acids. CDR1 and CDR2 from the germline V gene are DFQATT and SNEGSKA (reference sequence). CDR3 coding DNA: TGCAGTGCTAGTGGCGGAGGCTACAATGAGCAGTTCTTC. Protein: CSASGGGYNEQFF.

V gene TRBV7-2 combines with J gene TRBJ1-4; D unclear. Germline V lookup: CDR1 SGHTA, CDR2 FQGNSA. This CDR3 contains 14 residues. Trimming left V 2 bases short and J 4 bases short, with 8 bases between. CDR3 coding DNA: TGTGCCAGCAGCTTATCCGGGAGTAATGAAAAACTGTTTTTT. This sequence encodes CASSLSGSNEKLFF.

This chain uses TRBV7-9 with TRBJ1-2; the D gene is possibly TRBD1 (5 bases). Germline V lookup: CDR1 SEHNR, CDR2 FQNEAQ (reference sequence). V lost 5 bases, J lost 2 bases, and 9 bases lay in between. The length of the CDR3 is 13 residues. CDR3 sequence: CASSRGSNYGYTF. CDR3 in DNA: TGTGCCAGCAGCCGGGGGTCGAACTATGGCTACACCTTC.

The chain combines TRBV7-2 with TRBJ2-2; tentatively, D is TRBD1 or TRBD2 (6 bases each). V shed 5 bases and J shed 0 bases, with 13 bases lying between them. CDR1 is SGHTA, CDR2 FQGNSA, per germline. The CDR3 contains 16 residues. CDR3 bases: TGTGCCAGCAGCCCCGGGGGCGCGGCGAACACCGGGGAGCTGTTTTTT. Encoded protein: CASSPGGAANTGELFF.

This clone was counted between two and nine times. V gene TRBV5-8 combines with J gene TRBJ1-5, with 9 bases that match TRBD1. There are 17 residues in the CDR3. J lost 0 bases, V lost 0 bases, and 4 bases had no gene match. Germline values: CDR1 SGHTS, CDR2 YDEGEE. The CDR3 spells CASSLGGTGLSNQPQHF. The CDR3 nucleotides read TGTGCCAGCAGCTTGGGCGGGACAGGGCTTAGCAATCAGCCCCAGCATTTT.